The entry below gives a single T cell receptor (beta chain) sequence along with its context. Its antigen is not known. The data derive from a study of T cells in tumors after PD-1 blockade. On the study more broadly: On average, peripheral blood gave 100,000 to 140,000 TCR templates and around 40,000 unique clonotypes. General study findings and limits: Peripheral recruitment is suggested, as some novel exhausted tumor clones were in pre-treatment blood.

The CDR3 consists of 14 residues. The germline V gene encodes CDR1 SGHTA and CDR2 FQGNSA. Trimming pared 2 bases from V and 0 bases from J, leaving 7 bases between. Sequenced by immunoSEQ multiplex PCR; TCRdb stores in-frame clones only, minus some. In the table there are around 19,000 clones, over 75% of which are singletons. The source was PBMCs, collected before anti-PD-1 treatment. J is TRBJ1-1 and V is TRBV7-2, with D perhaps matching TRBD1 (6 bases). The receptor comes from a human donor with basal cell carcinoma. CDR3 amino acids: CASSLSGVNTEAFF. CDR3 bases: TGTGCCAGCAGCTTATCAGGGGTGAACACTGAAGCTTTCTTT. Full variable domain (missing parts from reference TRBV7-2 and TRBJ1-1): GAGVSQSPSNKVTEKGKDVELRCDPISGHTALYWYRQSLGQGLEFLIYFQGNSAPDKSGLPSDRFSAERTGGSVSTLTIQRTQQEDSAVYLCASSLSGVNTEAFFGQGTRLTVV.